This TCR beta chain comes out of a study of monozygotic twins with inflammatory bowel disease. CDR1 is LNHDA, CDR2 SQIVND, per germline (reference sequence). This CDR3 comprises 15 residues. Eight separate reactions per sample served to make cDNA. From the 5' RACE reads, TCRdb lists one entry per CDR3 protein and no DNA. The sample data list about 93,000 distinct CDR3 sequences. The sequence was obtained from a human donor with ulcerative colitis or Crohn's disease, or a healthy co-twin of an affected twin (not recorded which). The rearrangement links TRBV19 to TRBJ2-3; TCRdb's D gene call, TRBD2, goes unchecked for lack of DNA. The specimen sequenced was blood. The CDR3 reads CASSRIAGGTDTQYF.